These 16 T cell receptor beta chains came from one sample sequenced in a study of kidney transplant recipient with SARS-CoV-2 infection. TCRdb redid the calling of the reads with MiXCR, one entry per CDR3 protein. In the table there are under 250,000 distinct CDR3 sequences, more than 25% of which are singletons. The sequenced sample was a blood sample, obtained at baseline and on roughly day 120 from a kidney transplant recipient. The receptors derive from a male patient between 25 and 39 years old who had COVID-19 and was a kidney transplant recipient. Some of the T cells might come from the graft donor.

This clonotype was counted at least ten times. V usage is TRBV6-5 and J usage is TRBJ1-2, with D unresolved. The CDR3 covers 17 residues. V was cut by 5 bases and J by 4 bases, with 23 bases left in between. The germline gives CDR1 MNHEY, CDR2 SVGAGI. CDR3 nucleotides: TGTGCCAGCAGTAGATCTAGCTCTATGCGAAAGACCTATGGCTACACCTTC. The encoded protein is CASSRSSSMRKTYGYTF.

This clonotype came up many times. This chain links TRBV7-9 with TRBJ2-5; 7 bases align to TRBD2. This CDR3 comprises 15 residues. The germline V gene encodes CDR1 SEHNR and CDR2 FQNEAQ (reference sequence). The junction had 10 bases not matched to a gene; V was cut back by 7 bases and J by 2 bases. The CDR3 DNA follows: TGTGCCAGCACCCCGGCGCTAGCGGAACAAGAGACCCAGTACTTC. This gives the protein CASTPALAEQETQYF.

This clonotype was found once. Given a much more abundant clone one base away, this may be a read error. The chain recombines TRBV6-5 with TRBJ1-5; D unclear. The CDR3 spans 13 residues. V dropped 6 bases and J dropped 6 bases, with 12 bases sitting between them. CDR1 is MNHEY, CDR2 SVGAGI, per germline. The CDR3 DNA reads TGTGCCAGCAGCAAGGCAGATACTCAGCCCCAGCATTTT. Translated, it gives CASSKADTQPQHF.

This clonotype was seen at least ten times. The chain couples TRBV7-9 to TRBJ1-1; D gene ambiguous. The CDR3 contains 12 residues. Germline V gene lookup returns CDR1 SEHNR and CDR2 FQNEAQ (reference sequence). Trimming shortened V by 3 bases and J by 5 bases, and 7 bases separated the two germline ends. CDR3 coding DNA: TGTGCCAGCAGCTTGCGATTAACTGAAGCTTTCTTT. Amino acids: CASSLRLTEAFF.

Worth noting for this clonotype: A much larger clone sits a single nucleotide away, making a read error possible. The V and J genes are TRBV5-5 and TRBJ2-7, with 10 bases fitting TRBD1. This CDR3 spans 13 amino acids. Germline V gene sequence: CDR1 SGHKS, CDR2 YYEKEE (reference sequence). The CDR3 is CAGSPTGGGEQYV. CDR3 bases: TGTGCCGGCAGCCCGACAGGGGGCGGCGAGCAGTACGTC.

To note about this clonotype: This could be a read error, since a much larger clone is one nucleotide away. The CDR3 does not close with the conserved phenylalanine or tryptophan, likely indicating a read error. This chain joins TRBV7-9 and TRBJ2-4; TRBD2 aligns across 16 bases. TRBJ2-1 matches the DNA end more closely, so the J call is doubtful. This CDR3 region has 17 residues. CDR1 is SEHNR, CDR2 FQNEAQ, per germline (reference sequence). The CDR3 coding sequence is TGTGCCAGCAGCGAGGGACTAGCGGGAGGGGGGTACAATGAGCAGTTCCTC. Protein: CASSEGLAGGGYNEQFL.

Worth noting for this clonotype: No conserved phenylalanine or tryptophan is present at the end of the CDR3, so a read error is the likely explanation. The chain joins TRBV6-8 to TRBJ1-2; D unclear. CDR1 is MNHGY, CDR2 SAAAGT, per germline. The CDR3 spans 17 residues. V lost 5 bases and J lost 4, with 23 bases in between. CDR3 loop: CASSIVQRSRKTYGYTI. CDR3 sequence (DNA): TGTGCCAGCAGTATAGTTCAACGCTCTAGAAAGACCTATGGCTACACCATC.

The chain is built from TRBV6-1 and TRBJ2-4; no reliable D call. With 8 bases removed from V and 11 bases from J, the gap between germline ends came to 13 bases. The CDR3 length is 11 residues. Germline CDR1 MNHNS, CDR2 SASEGT. The CDR3 here is CASSEKRVQYF. CDR3 bases: TGTGCCAGCTCAGAAAAAAGGGTTCAGTACTTC.

Turning to this clonotype: A much larger clone sits a single nucleotide away, making a read error possible. The chain carries TRBV21-1 and TRBJ2-7. TRBV21-1 is described as a pseudogene. The CDR3 runs to 16 residues. CDR3 residues: CASSGRLLHALDEQYF. DNA for the CDR3: TGTGCCAGCAGTGGTAGGCTGCTACACGCGTTAGACGAGCAGTACTTC.

This clonotype was seen repeatedly, ten times or more. The rearrangement uses TRBV19 and TRBJ1-3; TRBD1 aligns across 7 bases. The CDR3 sequence is 15 residues long. Germline CDR1 reads LNHDA; CDR2 reads SQIVND (reference sequence). Trimming took 5 bases from V and 0 from J; bases not matched to a gene: 4. The CDR3 here is CASSHRGSSGNTIYF. The CDR3 DNA follows: TGTGCCAGTAGTCACAGGGGAAGCTCTGGAAACACCATATATTTT.

The rearrangement uses TRBV5-5 and TRBJ1-2; unclear D gene. The V gene lost 6 bases and the J gene lost 4 bases, with 22 bases spanning the gap. Germline loops: CDR1 SGHKS, CDR2 YYEKEE (reference sequence). CDR3 size: 16 residues. The CDR3 reads CASIDFVSRKTYGYTF. For the CDR3, the DNA is TGTGCCAGCATTGATTTTGTCTCGCGAAAGACCTATGGCTACACCTTC.

In the case of this clonotype: It may be a read error: a sequence one base away is much more abundant. This chain links TRBV6-6 with TRBJ1-2; D is possibly TRBD1 (6 bases). This CDR3 contains 16 residues. The germline gives CDR1 MNHNY, CDR2 SVGAGI (reference sequence). The CDR3 loop reads CASSYSGGRQNYGHTF. In DNA form, the CDR3 reads TGTGCCAGCAGTTACTCGGGGGGGCGCCAAAACTATGGCCACACCTTC.

This clonotype appeared many times. CDR3 loop: CASSLVAGGPVREQYF. The CDR3 nucleotides read TGCGCCAGCAGCTTGGTAGCGGGGGGCCCCGTTCGAGAGCAGTACTTC. The rearrangement uses TRBV5-1 and TRBJ2-7, with 10 nucleotides matching TRBD2. Unmatched junction bases numbered 10, after V lost 0 bases and J lost 7 bases. This CDR3 is built from 16 residues. Germline V CDR1 and CDR2: SGHRS, YFSETQ. The variable domain in full, completed from reference TRBV5-1 and TRBJ2-7, reads KAGVTQTPRYLIKTRGQQVTLSCSPISGHRSVSWYQQTPGQGLQFLFEYFSETQRNKGNFPGRFSGRQFSNSRSEMNVSTLELGDSALYLCASSLVAGGPVREQYFGPGTRLTVT.

In its sample, this clonotype was seen many times. The chain employs TRBV3-1 and TRBJ1-1; D gene ambiguous. Per germline, CDR1 LGHDT and CDR2 YNNKEL (reference sequence). Between the trimmed V and J ends, which lost 5 bases and 7 bases, there was a span of 11 bases. This CDR3 is built from 12 residues. The CDR3 spells CASSARDNEAFF. Written as DNA, the CDR3 is TGTGCCAGCAGCGCCCGGGATAATGAAGCTTTCTTT. The variable domain in full, with the rest retrieved from reference TRBV3-1 and TRBJ1-1, is DTAVSQTPKYLVTQMGNDKSIKCEQNLGHDTMYWYKQDSKKFLKIMFSYNNKELIINETVPNRFSPKSPDKAHLNLHINSLELGDSAVYFCASSARDNEAFFGQGTRLTVV.

This clonotype was seen many times. The J gene is TRBJ1-2, the V gene TRBV5-1, with 9 nucleotides matching TRBD1. The CDR3 has 20 residues. Germline-derived CDR1 and CDR2 are SGHRS and YFSETQ. J gave up 2 bases and V 0 bases, and 17 bases lay outside the gene matches. CDR3 nucleotides: TGCGCCAGCAGCTTGGCCCCCCCCGGGACAGGGCTAACAGACAACTATGGCTACACCTTC. It codes for CASSLAPPGTGLTDNYGYTF.

In its sample, this clonotype was seen many times. The V gene is TRBV3-1, the J gene TRBJ1-1, with D hard to call. Germline V CDR1 and CDR2: LGHDT, YNNKEL (reference sequence). This CDR3 is 17 amino acids long. The V gene lost 5 bases and the J gene lost 4 bases, with 23 bases spanning the gap. The CDR3 sequence: CASSVVNPISIRTEAFF. DNA of the CDR3: TGTGCCAGCAGCGTAGTGAATCCCATTTCAATTCGCACTGAAGCTTTCTTT. Full variable domain (rest looked up from reference TRBV3-1 and TRBJ1-1): DTAVSQTPKYLVTQMGNDKSIKCEQNLGHDTMYWYKQDSKKFLKIMFSYNNKELIINETVPNRFSPKSPDKAHLNLHINSLELGDSAVYFCASSVVNPISIRTEAFFGQGTRLTVV.